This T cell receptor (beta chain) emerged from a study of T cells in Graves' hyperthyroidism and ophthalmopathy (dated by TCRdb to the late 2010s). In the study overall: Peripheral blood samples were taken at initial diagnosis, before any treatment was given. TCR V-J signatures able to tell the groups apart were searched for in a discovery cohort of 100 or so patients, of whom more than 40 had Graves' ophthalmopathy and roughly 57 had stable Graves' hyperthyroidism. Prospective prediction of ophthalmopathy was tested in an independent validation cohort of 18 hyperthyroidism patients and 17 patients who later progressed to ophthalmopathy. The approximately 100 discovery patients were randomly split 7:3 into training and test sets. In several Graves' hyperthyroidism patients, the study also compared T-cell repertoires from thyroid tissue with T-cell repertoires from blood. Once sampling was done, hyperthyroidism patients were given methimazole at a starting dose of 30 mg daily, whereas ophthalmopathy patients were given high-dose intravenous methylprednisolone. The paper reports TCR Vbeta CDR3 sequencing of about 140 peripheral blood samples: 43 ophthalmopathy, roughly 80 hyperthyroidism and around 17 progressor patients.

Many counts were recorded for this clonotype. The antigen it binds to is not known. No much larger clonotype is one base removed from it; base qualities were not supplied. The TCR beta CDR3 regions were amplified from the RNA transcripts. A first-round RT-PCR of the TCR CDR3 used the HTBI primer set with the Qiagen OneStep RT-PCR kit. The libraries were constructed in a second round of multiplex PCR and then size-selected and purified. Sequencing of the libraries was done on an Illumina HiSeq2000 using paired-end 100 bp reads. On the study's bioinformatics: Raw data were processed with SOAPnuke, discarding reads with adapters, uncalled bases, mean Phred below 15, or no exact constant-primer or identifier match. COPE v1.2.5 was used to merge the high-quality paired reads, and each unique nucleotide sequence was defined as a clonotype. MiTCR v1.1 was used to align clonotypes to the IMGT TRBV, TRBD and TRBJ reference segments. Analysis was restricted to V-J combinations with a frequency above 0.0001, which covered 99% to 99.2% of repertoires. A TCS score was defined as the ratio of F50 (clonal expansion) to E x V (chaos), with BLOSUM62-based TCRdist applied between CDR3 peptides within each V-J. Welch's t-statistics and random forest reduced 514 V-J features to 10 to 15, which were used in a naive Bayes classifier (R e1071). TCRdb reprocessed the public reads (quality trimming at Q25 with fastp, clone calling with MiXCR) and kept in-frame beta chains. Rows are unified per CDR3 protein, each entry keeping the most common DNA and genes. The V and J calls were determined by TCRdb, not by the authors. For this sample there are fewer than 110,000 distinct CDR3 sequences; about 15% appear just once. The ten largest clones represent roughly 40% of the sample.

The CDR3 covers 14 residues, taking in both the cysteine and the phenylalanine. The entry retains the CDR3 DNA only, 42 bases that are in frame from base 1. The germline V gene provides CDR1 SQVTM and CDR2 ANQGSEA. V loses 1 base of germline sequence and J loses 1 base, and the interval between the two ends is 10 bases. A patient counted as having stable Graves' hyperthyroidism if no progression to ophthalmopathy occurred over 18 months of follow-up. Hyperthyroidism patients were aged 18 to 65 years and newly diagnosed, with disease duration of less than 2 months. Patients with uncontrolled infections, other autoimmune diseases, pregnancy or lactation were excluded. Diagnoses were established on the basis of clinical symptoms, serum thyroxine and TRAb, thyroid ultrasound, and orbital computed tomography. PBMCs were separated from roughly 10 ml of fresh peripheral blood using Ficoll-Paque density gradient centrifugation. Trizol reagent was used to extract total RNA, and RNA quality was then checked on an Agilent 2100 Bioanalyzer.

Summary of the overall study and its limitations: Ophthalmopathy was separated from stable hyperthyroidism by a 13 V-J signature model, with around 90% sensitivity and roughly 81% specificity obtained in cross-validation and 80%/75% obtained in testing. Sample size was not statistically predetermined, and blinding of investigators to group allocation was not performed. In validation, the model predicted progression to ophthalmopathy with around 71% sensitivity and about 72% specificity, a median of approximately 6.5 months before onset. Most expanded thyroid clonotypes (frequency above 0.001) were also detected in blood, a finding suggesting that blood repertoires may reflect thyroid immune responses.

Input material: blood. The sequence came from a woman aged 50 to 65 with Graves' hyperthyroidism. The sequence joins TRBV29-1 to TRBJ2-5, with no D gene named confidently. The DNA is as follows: TGCAGCGTTGAAGTAGGGAAGATCCAAGAGACCCAGTACTTC. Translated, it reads CSVEVGKIQETQYF.